This TCR beta chain is drawn from a study of cytomegalovirus exposure and HLA in healthy donors. Overall study context: From some 180 million T cells, an earlier analysis saw roughly 100 million unique TCR beta sequences. The study's findings and limits: Most TCR beta V segments were productive about 90% or about 30% of the time in an earlier analysis.

V gave up 6 bases and J gave up 3 bases, with 18 bases separating them. This CDR3 comprises 15 residues. The germline V gene encodes CDR1 SNHLY and CDR2 FYNNEI. PCR employed 60 Vbeta and 13 Jbeta primers. Profiling relied on immunoSEQ multiplex PCR, and the TCRdb table lists in-frame clones only, not all of them. The sample has about 200,000 clones, 70% to 90% seen once. As regards this clone: Its target is not known. The sample carries other DNA sequences with the same CDR3.

Sequencing was carried out using PBMCs. The chain is built from TRBV2 and TRBJ2-7; tentative D call: TRBD1 (6 bases). The receptor's source is a man under 40 in good health and CMV-seronegative. The CDR3 DNA reads as TGTGCCAGCAGGGGGACATTGGGACCCAACTACGAGCAGTACTTC. It encodes CASRGTLGPNYEQYF. The full variable domain, completed using reference TRBV2 and TRBJ2-7, is EPEVTQTPSHQVTQMGQEVILRCVPISNHLYFYWYRQILGQKVEFLVSFYNNEISEKSEIFDDQFSVERPDGSNFTLKIRSTKLEDSAMYFCASRGTLGPNYEQYFGPGTRLTVT.